This T cell receptor (beta chain) was observed in a study of T-cell reconstitution after alpha-beta-depleted transplantation in children. Germline V gives CDR1 MNHNS, CDR2 SASEGT. CDR3 size: 16 residues. The junction had 6 bases not matched to a gene; V was cut back by 6 bases and J by 0 bases. This clonotype was observed at least ten times. Unique molecular identifiers tagged the TCRbeta library. One entry per CDR3 protein results from TCRdb running MiXCR on the PCR reads. This repertoire shows 190,000 or so distinct CDR3 sequences, less than 8% found once; its top ten account for approximately 2.9%.

The TCR sequence derives from a human donor who donated a stem cell graft to a child with Wiskott-Aldrich syndrome. The starting material was PBMCs from the stem cell graft donor, obtained from the stem cell graft. This chain links TRBV6-1 with TRBJ1-3, with TRBD1 identical over 9 bases. CDR3 sequence reads: CASRWTGALSGNTIYF. The CDR3 coding sequence is TGTGCCAGCAGATGGACAGGGGCCCTCTCTGGAAACACCATATATTTT.